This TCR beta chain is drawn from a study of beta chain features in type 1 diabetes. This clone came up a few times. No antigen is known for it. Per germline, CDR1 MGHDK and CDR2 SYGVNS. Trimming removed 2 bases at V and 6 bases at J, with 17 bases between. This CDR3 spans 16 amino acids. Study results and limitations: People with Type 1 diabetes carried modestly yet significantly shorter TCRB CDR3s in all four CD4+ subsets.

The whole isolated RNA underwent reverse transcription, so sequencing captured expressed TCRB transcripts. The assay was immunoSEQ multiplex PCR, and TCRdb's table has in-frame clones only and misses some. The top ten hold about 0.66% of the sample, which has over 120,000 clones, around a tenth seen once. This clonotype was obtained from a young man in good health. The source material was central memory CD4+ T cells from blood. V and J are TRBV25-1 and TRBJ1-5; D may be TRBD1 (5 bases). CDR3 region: CASSEAGKGTAQPQHF. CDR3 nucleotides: TGTGCCAGCAGTGAAGCAGGGAAAGGAACGGCTCAGCCCCAGCATTTT.